This TCR beta chain was captured in a study of cytomegalovirus exposure and HLA in healthy donors. Study results and caveats: Earlier analysis yielded a pattern in which most TCR beta V segments were productive about 90% or about 30% of the time.

CDR1 and CDR2 (germline): SGHVS, FQNEAQ. The length of the CDR3 is 14 residues. Trimming removed 4 bases from V and 2 bases from J; junction bases left unmatched: 1. In regard to this clone: The target antigen is unknown.

Primers for the PCR totalled 60 Vbeta and 13 Jbeta. Clones were sequenced by immunoSEQ multiplex PCR, and TCRdb holds only the in-frame ones, with some missing. The sample shows 150,000 to 200,000 clones, 80% to 85% of them seen only once. Material: PBMCs. This TCR came from a woman aged 25-40 years in good health and CMV-seronegative. V and J are TRBV7-8 and TRBJ2-2; 7 positions agree with TRBD1. DNA of the CDR3: TGTGCCAGCAGCTGGGACAGAAACACCGGGGAGCTGTTTTTT. This gives the protein CASSWDRNTGELFF.